This TCR beta chain emerged from a study of cytomegalovirus exposure and HLA in healthy donors. Donors were ostensibly healthy at sampling, although undocumented immune exposures were probable. The CDR3 totals 14 residues. CDR1 MNHEY and CDR2 SMNVEV come from the germline V gene (reference sequence). With 60 Vbeta and 13 Jbeta primers, the PCR was carried out. Sequencing was performed with immunoSEQ multiplex PCR; in TCRdb, only in-frame clones are kept and a portion is missing. This sample carries 85,000 to 100,000 clones, 64% of them seen once, and the ten largest clones take roughly 3.2%. Study-wide results and limits: There were a few CMV-associated chains whose specificity for CMV antigens was confirmed in vitro. According to an earlier analysis, most TCR beta V segments yielded productive rearrangements about 90% or about 30% of the time.

This clone was recorded a few times. The antigen remains unidentified. The material sequenced was PBMCs. This chain uses TRBV27 with TRBJ2-5, with D perhaps matching TRBD1 (5 bases). The end of the DNA aligns better with TRBJ2-7, so the J call may be wrong. The clonotype was recovered from a man in his sixties in good health and CMV-seronegative. CDR3 sequence reads: CASSPRVPTYEQYF. The CDR3 bases are TGTGCCAGCAGTCCCAGGGTTCCCACCTACGAGCAGTACTTC.